This note documents a single T cell receptor beta chain sequence. What it recognizes is unknown. With a much larger clone just one base away, this may be a read error. This entry comes from a study of T cells in Graves' hyperthyroidism and ophthalmopathy. The study's findings and limits: Most expanded thyroid clonotypes above 0.001 recurred in blood. Ophthalmopathy cases were set apart from stable hyperthyroidism by a 13 V-J model.

Over 18 months, lack of ophthalmopathy progression marked Graves' hyperthyroidism as stable. The CDR3 sequence is 13 residues long. Germline values: CDR1 SNHLY, CDR2 FYNNEI. TCR beta CDR3 region amplification was performed from RNA transcripts. An initial round of RT-PCR targeting the TCR CDR3 relied on the HTBI primer set. A single record per CDR3 protein comes from TCRdb applying MiXCR to the multiplex PCR reads. The sample contains a few hundred thousand distinct CDR3 sequences, roughly 13% of which appear only once. V and J are TRBV2 and TRBJ2-3; D ambiguous. The receptor was derived from a woman younger than 30 with Graves' hyperthyroidism. The sequenced sample consisted of blood. CDR3 in DNA: TGTACCAGCAGTGTCGATAGCACAGATACGCAGTATTTT. It yields the protein CTSSVDSTDTQYF. Full variable domain (outside the CDR3, taken from reference TRBV2 and TRBJ2-3): EPEVTQTPSHQVTQMGQEVILRCVPISNHLYFYWYRQILGQKVEFLVSFYNNEISEKSEIFDDQFSVERPDGSNFTLKIRSTKLEDSAMYFCTSSVDSTDTQYFGPGTRLTVL.